This T cell receptor beta chain was obtained from a study of shared clonotypes between healthy human individuals. Study background: The cohort had two women and a few men, ages 18 to 49. Study-wide points: The sampled material consisted only of blood, and tissue repertoires are likely to differ.

The table came from immunoSEQ multiplex PCR; TCRdb's copy has only in-frame clones and leaves some out. The sample lists some 630,000 clones, roughly 96% occurring once. Details on this clone: No antigen is known for it.

The CDR3 covers 13 residues. Trimming cost V 6 bases and J 5 bases, with 13 bases left between them. The germline gives CDR1 LNHDA, CDR2 SQIVND (reference sequence). CD45RO-negative, CCR7-positively selected cells formed the naive CD8 fraction, excluding terminally differentiated effector memory CD45RA+ cells. The donors, all of them Caucasian adults, lived in Nashville, Tennessee. Sequenced input: naive CD8+ T cells sorted from blood. This receptor was obtained from a woman aged 25 to 39 in good health. This chain joins TRBV19 and TRBJ2-5; no clear D gene. This CDR3 is CASSQEYKETQYF. CDR3 in DNA: TGTGCCAGTAGCCAGGAGTACAAGGAGACCCAGTACTTC.